One TCR beta chain is described in this entry. This sample was included in a study of blood T cell repertoires in COVID-19. On the study more broadly: There were acute and convalescent COVID-19 samples, and they came from the United States, Italy and Spain. PBMCs, B-cell-depleted T cells, or T cells were the source of the cDNA or gDNA that made up the material.

There are 14 residues in the CDR3. CDR1 is SGHNT, CDR2 YYREEE, per germline (reference sequence). V was cut by 4 bases and J by 11 bases, with 16 bases left in between. Original handling: Estimates of nucleated cell counts were drawn from the amplification of reference gene primers. Method: immunoSEQ multiplex PCR; TCRdb's copy keeps in-frame clones and lacks some. V and J calls plus clone size are reproduced from that table; the DNA served to infer D and trimming. This sample has about 240,000 clones, with roughly 87% found just once. The rearrangement uses TRBV5-4 and TRBJ1-6; weak D call: TRBD1 (6 bases). The receptor's source is a man aged 55 to 70 who had recovered from COVID-19. The sample was peripheral blood. The CDR3 DNA reads TGTGCCAGCAGCACCGACAGGAGGTTGCCACCCCTCCACTTT. Translation gives CASSTDRRLPPLHF. The full variable domain, completed using reference TRBV5-4 and TRBJ1-6, is ETGVTQSPTHLIKTRGQQVTLRCSSQSGHNTVSWYQQALGQGPQFIFQYYREEENGRGNFPPRFSGLQFPNYSSELNVNALELDDSALYLCASSTDRRLPPLHFGNGTRLTVT.